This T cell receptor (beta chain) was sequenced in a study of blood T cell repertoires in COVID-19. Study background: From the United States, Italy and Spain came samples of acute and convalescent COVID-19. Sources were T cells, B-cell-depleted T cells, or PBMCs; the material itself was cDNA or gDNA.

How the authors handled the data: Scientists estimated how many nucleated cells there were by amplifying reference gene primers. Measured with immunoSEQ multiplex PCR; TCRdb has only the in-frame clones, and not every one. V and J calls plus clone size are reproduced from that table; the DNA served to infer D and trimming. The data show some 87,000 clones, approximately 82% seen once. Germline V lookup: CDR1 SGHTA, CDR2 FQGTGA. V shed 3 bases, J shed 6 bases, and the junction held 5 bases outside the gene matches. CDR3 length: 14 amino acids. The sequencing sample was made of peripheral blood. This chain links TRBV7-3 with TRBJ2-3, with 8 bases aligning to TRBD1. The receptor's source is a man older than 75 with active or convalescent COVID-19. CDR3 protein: CASSLTGASDTQYF. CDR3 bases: TGTGCCAGCAGCTTGACAGGGGCTTCGGATACGCAGTATTTT.